This TCR beta chain derives from a study of cytomegalovirus exposure and HLA in healthy donors. Points from the study as a whole: Later analysis identified a missense DCLRE1C variant that was linked to TCR beta V- and J-gene trimming. Earlier findings revealed that most TCR beta V segments proved productive either about 87% or about 30% of the time.

The CDR3 is made up of 16 amino acids. The V end lost 1 base, the J end lost 5 bases, and 15 bases lay between the germline ends. From germline, CDR1 is LNHNV and CDR2 YYDKDF (reference sequence). Of note for this clone: Its specificity is not known.

Researchers ran the PCR with 60 Vbeta and 13 Jbeta primers. Only in-frame clones appear in the TCRdb table, and some are missing; sequencing was by immunoSEQ multiplex PCR. The profile covers 200,000 or so clones, with over 80% appearing a single time and approximately 0.71% taken by the ten largest. Donors likely had unrecorded immune exposures despite being nominally healthy when sampled. V and J are TRBV15 and TRBJ2-1, with a tentative D call TRBD2 (6 bases). Material: PBMCs. The TCR comes from a boy aged 2-9 years in good health and CMV-seronegative. The CDR3 sequence is CATSRGEVAVDNEQFF. The CDR3, as DNA: TGTGCCACCAGCAGAGGTGAGGTAGCGGTTGACAATGAGCAGTTCTTC.